The present T cell receptor (beta chain) was sequenced within a study of shared clonotypes between healthy human individuals. Study in general: CD4 naive and CD4 memory each took three plates per donor, while CD8 naive took two and CD8 memory one.

Here immunoSEQ multiplex PCR was the method, and the copy in TCRdb shows in-frame clones only, minus some. The sample has about 2.4 million clones; over 85% are singletons. Germline CDR1 and CDR2: SGHNT and YENEEA. Trimming cost V 5 bases and J 5 bases, with 15 bases left between them. The length of the CDR3 is 14 residues. A CD45RA-negative memory subset and a CD45RA+ naive subset were separated from the CD4+ cells. J is TRBJ2-5 and V is TRBV11-3, with D perhaps given as TRBD1 or TRBD2 (6 bases each). This TCR derives from a man in his late teens or twenties in good health. The sample comprised naive CD4+ T cells sorted from blood. Subset given: CD45RA+ positively selected. CDR3 DNA: TGTGCCAGCAGCCCTGGCGGGGACACCGAGACCCAGTACTTC. It is translated as CASSPGGDTETQYF.